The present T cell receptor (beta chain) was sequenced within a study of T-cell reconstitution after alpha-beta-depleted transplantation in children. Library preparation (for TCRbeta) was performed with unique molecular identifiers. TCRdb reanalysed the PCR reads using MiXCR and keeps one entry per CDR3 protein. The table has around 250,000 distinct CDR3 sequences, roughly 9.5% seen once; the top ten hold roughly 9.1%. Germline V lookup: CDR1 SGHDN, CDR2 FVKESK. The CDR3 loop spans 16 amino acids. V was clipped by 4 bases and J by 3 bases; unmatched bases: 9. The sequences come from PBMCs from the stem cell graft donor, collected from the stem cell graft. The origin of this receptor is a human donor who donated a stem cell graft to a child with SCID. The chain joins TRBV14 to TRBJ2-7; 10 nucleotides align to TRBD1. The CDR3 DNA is TGTGCCAGCAGCCCTCAGACAGGGGGCTCCTTCTACGAGCAGTACTTC. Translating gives CASSPQTGGSFYEQYF.